These 30 T cell receptor beta chains were sequenced from one sample in a study of T cell changes during pregnancy in multiple sclerosis. TCRdb's copy holds only in-frame clones and misses some; the assay was immunoSEQ multiplex PCR. Of around 21,000 clones listed, about 85% were seen once; the top ten hold 20%. Sequencing was performed on CD8+ T cells from peripheral blood mononuclear cells, taken after pregnancy. Source of these receptors: a female donor in good health, enrolled as a control in a pregnancy study.

V and J are TRBV11-2 and TRBJ1-1, with D hard to call. The germline gives CDR1 SGHAT, CDR2 FQNNGV. The CDR3 is 15 amino acids. The germline V and J ends were trimmed by 0 bases and 2 bases, with 10 bases remaining between them. CDR3 region: CASSLEGLGNTEAFF. DNA of the CDR3: TGTGCCAGCAGCTTAGAGGGCCTCGGAAACACTGAAGCTTTCTTT.

The chain couples TRBV4-1 to TRBJ2-5, with TRBD1 matching over 7 bases. V lost 3 bases to trimming and J lost 11 bases; unmatched junction nucleotides: 12. Germline CDR1 and CDR2: MGHRA and YSYEKL. The CDR3 is 14 residues long. CDR3 sequence (DNA): TGCGCCAGCAGCCACCGACAGGGTGGGGTGGAGCAGTACTTC. It yields the protein CASSHRQGGVEQYF.

The rearrangement links TRBV6-1 to TRBJ2-5; D perhaps matches TRBD2 (6 bases). The germline gives CDR1 MNHNS, CDR2 SASEGT. CDR3 length: 15 amino acids. Trimming shortened V by 7 bases and J by 7 bases, and 22 bases separated the two germline ends. The CDR3 bases are TGTGCCAGCACCCCCTCGGGGGTCAGGCCGGGGACCCAGTACTTC. This sequence encodes CASTPSGVRPGTQYF.

The gene calls are TRBV2 and TRBJ2-5; 11 nucleotides line up with TRBD2. V lost 6 bases, J lost 2 bases, and 5 bases stayed unmatched. Germline CDR1 and CDR2: SNHLY and FYNNEI. The CDR3 runs to 15 residues. The CDR3 region has the DNA TGTGCCAGCAGGCTAGCGGGAGGCTATCAAGAGACCCAGTACTTC. Its protein is CASRLAGGYQETQYF.

V is TRBV6-5 and J is TRBJ2-1, with D possibly TRBD2 on 5 matching bases. The CDR3 spans 12 residues. The V end was cut by 3 bases, the J end by 9 bases, with 9 bases between. Germline V gives CDR1 MNHEY, CDR2 SVGAGI. The CDR3 nucleotides read TGTGCCAGCAGTTATATGGGGAGTGAGCAGTTCTTC. Its translation: CASSYMGSEQFF.

The chain uses TRBV27 and TRBJ2-1; D is possibly TRBD1 (6 bases). The CDR3 contains 13 residues. Germline values: CDR1 MNHEY, CDR2 SMNVEV (reference sequence). The ends were cut back, 6 bases at V and 15 bases at J, with 21 bases in the middle. CDR3 residues: CASRLGQTPNLFF. CDR3 in DNA: TGTGCCAGCAGGCTAGGACAGACGCCGAATCTGTTCTTC.

The chain combines TRBV5-1 with TRBJ2-7; no firm D call. Germline assignment: CDR1 SGHRS and CDR2 YFSETQ. CDR3 length: 12 amino acids. The V end was cut by 4 bases, the J end by 10 bases, with 15 bases between. The CDR3 region has the DNA TGCGCCAGCAGCCACGACACCGTCGAACAGTACTTC. Residues: CASSHDTVEQYF. Full variable domain (remainder filled in from reference TRBV5-1 and TRBJ2-7): KAGVTQTPRYLIKTRGQQVTLSCSPISGHRSVSWYQQTPGQGLQFLFEYFSETQRNKGNFPGRFSGRQFSNSRSEMNVSTLELGDSALYLCASSHDTVEQYFGPGTRLTVT.

This sequence joins TRBV6-5 and TRBJ2-7; 7 bases map to TRBD2. The CDR3 length is 14 residues. Germline trimming cut 0 bases from V and 6 bases from J; bases unmatched to any gene: 5. Germline CDR1 is MNHEY and CDR2 is SVGAGI. Here the CDR3 DNA reads TGTGCCAGCAGTTACTCGACTAGCTTTGGCGAGCAGTACTTC. The encoded protein is CASSYSTSFGEQYF.

This chain uses TRBV5-6 with TRBJ2-3; perhaps TRBD2 as D (7 bases). Germline V gene lookup returns CDR1 SGHDT and CDR2 YYEEEE. V was cut by 3 bases and J by 6 bases, with 17 bases left in between. The CDR3 loop spans 15 amino acids. CDR3 bases: TGTGCCAGCAGCTCGGGGGGCGGGAGAGAGGATACGCAGTATTTT. Protein sequence: CASSSGGGREDTQYF.

V usage is TRBV5-4 and J usage is TRBJ2-5, with 7 nucleotides matching TRBD1. CDR3 size: 14 residues. Per the germline V gene, CDR1 is SGHNT and CDR2 is YYREEE (reference sequence). Trimming cost V 7 bases and J 2 bases; bases outside gene matches: 8. The CDR3 here is CASGETGQQETQYF. CDR3 sequence (DNA): TGTGCCAGCGGGGAGACAGGGCAACAAGAGACCCAGTACTTC.

This rearrangement joins TRBV11-2 to TRBJ2-5, with D perhaps matching TRBD2 (6 bases). Trimming shortened V by 2 bases and J by 0 bases, and 10 bases separated the two germline ends. The CDR3 is 15 amino acids. Germline values: CDR1 SGHAT, CDR2 FQNNGV. The CDR3 DNA sequence: TGTGCCAGCAGCTTAATTTGGAGGGACCAAGAGACCCAGTACTTC. Its translation is CASSLIWRDQETQYF.

This chain uses TRBV19 with TRBJ1-2, with TRBD1 as a possible D gene (5 bases). CDR1 LNHDA and CDR2 SQIVND come from the germline V gene (reference sequence). V was pared by 0 bases and J by 4 bases, with 12 bases between. CDR3 size: 15 residues. The CDR3 sequence: CASSIDGGVSYGYTF. CDR3 coding DNA: TGTGCCAGTAGTATAGATGGGGGGGTTAGCTATGGCTACACCTTC. The complete variable domain, with remaining parts taken from reference TRBV19 and TRBJ1-2, reads DGGITQSPKYLFRKEGQNVTLSCEQNLNHDAMYWYRQDPGQGLRLIYYSQIVNDFQKGDIAEGYSVSREKKESFPLTVTSAQKNPTAFYLCASSIDGGVSYGYTFGSGTRLTVV.

This clone occurred once. The gene calls are TRBV7-8 and TRBJ1-4; TRBD1 matches 8 bases. The CDR3 consists of 18 residues. CDR1 is SGHVS and CDR2 is FQNEAQ in the germline V gene. The V gene end was trimmed by 2 bases and the J gene end by 7 bases; junction bases not matched to a gene: 15. The CDR3 sequence is CASSLHRPYRGRGEKLFF. CDR3 in DNA: TGTGCCAGCAGCTTACATCGGCCTTACAGGGGGAGGGGTGAAAAACTGTTTTTT.

The V call is TRBV9, the J call TRBJ2-7, with D unclear. This CDR3 has 15 amino acids. The V end lost 0 bases, the J end lost 0 bases, and 10 bases lay between the germline ends. Germline CDR1 SGDLS, CDR2 YYNGEE. The CDR3 DNA follows: TGTGCCAGCAGCGTAGTACCGACAAGCTCCTACGAGCAGTACTTC. Encoded protein: CASSVVPTSSYEQYF.

The rearrangement uses TRBV2 and TRBJ2-7, with D perhaps matching TRBD2 (6 bases). There are 13 residues in the CDR3. Germline V gene lookup returns CDR1 SNHLY and CDR2 FYNNEI. V lost 6 bases to trimming and J lost 4 bases, with 13 bases between them. The CDR3 nucleotides are TGTGCCAGCAGGGACGGGGGTACTTACGAGCAGTACTTC. Protein product: CASRDGGTYEQYF.

This clone was seen a single time. CDR3 DNA sequence: TGTGCCAGCAGCCAAATAGCGGGTTCTAACACCGGGGAGCTGTTTTTT. Translation: CASSQIAGSNTGELFF. The chain couples TRBV14 to TRBJ2-2; 7 nucleotides line up with TRBD2. The J segment lost 2 bases and the V segment lost 2 bases, leaving 5 bases of the junction unmatched. This CDR3 is 16 amino acids long. Germline V lookup: CDR1 SGHDN, CDR2 FVKESK.

The chain carries TRBV5-6 and TRBJ2-7, with D possibly TRBD1 on 5 matching bases. The length of the CDR3 is 15 residues. The germline V gene encodes CDR1 SGHDT and CDR2 YYEEEE. V was clipped by 3 bases and J by 0 bases, with 13 bases between them. The CDR3 DNA follows: TGTGCCAGCAGCTCACCTCAGGGTGGCTCCTACGAGCAGTACTTC. Residues: CASSSPQGGSYEQYF.

The chain uses TRBV2 and TRBJ1-1, with D unclear. The germline V gene has CDR1 SNHLY and CDR2 FYNNEI. Trimming removed 4 bases from V and 11 bases from J, with 14 bases in between. The CDR3 runs 12 residues. As DNA, the CDR3 is TGTGCCAGCAGTGGGACCGAGAGGGAGGCTTTCTTT. Protein product: CASSGTEREAFF.

This clone has only one observation. This rearrangement joins TRBV11-2 to TRBJ1-4; D may be TRBD1 (6 bases). The V and J ends lost 5 bases and 2 bases respectively, with 15 bases between them. Germline V gene data show CDR1 as SGHAT and CDR2 as FQNNGV. CDR3 length: 16 residues. The CDR3 DNA reads as TGTGCCAGCAGCCCCACTACAGGGCGGACTAATGAAAAACTGTTTTTT. It is translated as CASSPTTGRTNEKLFF.

The V gene is TRBV5-1, the J gene TRBJ1-2; D possibly corresponds to TRBD1 (6 bases). Germline loops: CDR1 SGHRS, CDR2 YFSETQ. This CDR3 spans 16 amino acids. V dropped 0 bases and J dropped 4 bases, with 16 bases sitting between them. CDR3 DNA sequence: TGCGCCAGCAGCTTGGGGTTCGACAGGACCCTCTATGGCTACACCTTC. Translation gives CASSLGFDRTLYGYTF. The complete variable domain, with remaining parts taken from reference TRBV5-1 and TRBJ1-2, reads KAGVTQTPRYLIKTRGQQVTLSCSPISGHRSVSWYQQTPGQGLQFLFEYFSETQRNKGNFPGRFSGRQFSNSRSEMNVSTLELGDSALYLCASSLGFDRTLYGYTFGSGTRLTVV.

V gene TRBV5-6 combines with J gene TRBJ1-2; tentative D call: TRBD1 (5 bases). Between the trimmed V and J ends, which lost 6 bases and 5 bases, there was a span of 17 bases. Germline lookup yields CDR1 SGHDT and CDR2 YYEEEE. There are 14 residues in the CDR3. The CDR3 reads CASTLGGNPYGYTF. DNA of the CDR3: TGTGCCAGCACCCTGGGGGGGAACCCGTATGGCTACACCTTC.

The V call is TRBV27, the J call TRBJ2-5; the D is unclear. The germline CDR1 and CDR2 sequences are MNHEY and SMNVEV (reference sequence). The length of the CDR3 is 14 residues. The V end was cut by 0 bases, the J end by 1 base, with 6 bases between. Here the CDR3 reads CASSLSSVQETQYF. CDR3 coding DNA: TGTGCCAGCAGTTTATCCTCGGTCCAAGAGACCCAGTACTTC.

The rearrangement links TRBV9 to TRBJ2-7; no firm D call. This CDR3 contains 14 residues. Germline V lookup: CDR1 SGDLS, CDR2 YYNGEE. The ends were cut back, 0 bases at V and 4 bases at J, with 11 bases in the middle. CDR3 bases: TGTGCCAGCAGCGTAGGCGGCGTTACGTACGAGCAGTACTTC. Its protein product is CASSVGGVTYEQYF.

This clone was observed a single time. V usage is TRBV19 and J usage is TRBJ2-1; TRBD2 aligns across 7 bases. Germline V CDR1 and CDR2: LNHDA, SQIVND (reference sequence). The CDR3 is 16 residues long. The trim removed 7 bases at V and 4 bases at J, leaving 13 bases unmatched. CDR3 amino acids: CASTLSGPPAYNEQFF. The CDR3 DNA reads TGTGCCAGTACCCTTAGCGGGCCGCCCGCTTACAATGAGCAGTTCTTC. Looking up the rest from reference TRBV19 and TRBJ2-1 gives the full variable domain: DGGITQSPKYLFRKEGQNVTLSCEQNLNHDAMYWYRQDPGQGLRLIYYSQIVNDFQKGDIAEGYSVSREKKESFPLTVTSAQKNPTAFYLCASTLSGPPAYNEQFFGPGTRLTVL.

There are a few counts of this clone. The rearrangement uses TRBV13 and TRBJ1-5; a weak D match, TRBD1 (6 bases). Germline V gene data show CDR1 as PRHDT and CDR2 as FYEKMQ (reference sequence). This CDR3 contains 15 residues. Trimming took 0 bases from V and 4 from J, leaving 10 bases between them. CDR3 loop: CASSLGQGGNQPQHF. CDR3 nucleotides: TGTGCCAGCAGCTTAGGACAGGGTGGGAATCAGCCCCAGCATTTT.

The CDR3 protein is CASSYDRGPEAFF. In nucleotides, the CDR3 is TGTGCCAGCAGCTACGACAGGGGGCCTGAAGCTTTCTTT. V gene TRBV13 combines with J gene TRBJ1-1; 10 positions match TRBD1. The germline V gene encodes CDR1 PRHDT and CDR2 FYEKMQ (reference sequence). The V and J ends lost 4 bases and 6 bases, in that order; junction bases with no gene match: 2. The CDR3 runs 13 residues.

The rearrangement links TRBV4-3 to TRBJ1-1; the D gene is possibly TRBD1 (5 bases). The CDR3 covers 14 residues. V was pared by 1 base and J by 0 bases, with 6 bases between. Per the germline V gene, CDR1 is LGHNA and CDR2 is YSLEER. For the CDR3, the DNA is TGCGCCAGCAGCCAAGTAGGGGTGAACACTGAAGCTTTCTTT. As protein: CASSQVGVNTEAFF.

The chain couples TRBV2 to TRBJ2-7, with 7 positions matching TRBD1. Germline V gene sequence: CDR1 SNHLY, CDR2 FYNNEI. The CDR3 has 12 residues. With 6 bases clipped from V and 2 bases from J, the junction kept 1 base outside the gene matches. Written as DNA, the CDR3 is TGTGCCAGCAGGGGGACAGCCTACGAGCAGTACTTC. It codes for CASRGTAYEQYF.

This chain connects TRBV12-5 to TRBJ2-7; 7 bases fit TRBD1. Germline V gives CDR1 LGHNT, CDR2 FRNRAP. V lost 4 bases to trimming and J lost 5 bases; unmatched junction nucleotides: 11. This CDR3 spans 15 amino acids. In DNA, the CDR3 is TGTGCTAGTGGTTACCTCGCCGGGACAGCGAACGAGCAGTACTTC. This gives the protein CASGYLAGTANEQYF.

The chain is built from TRBV21-1 and TRBJ2-7; the D call in the table, TRBD1, was not verified against the DNA. TRBV21-1 is a recognized pseudogene. The CDR3 is 13 residues long. The CDR3 sequence: CASGPGQDYEQYF. CDR3 in DNA: TGTGCCAGCGGCCCTGGACAGGACTACGAGCAGTACTTC.